The TCR beta chain under discussion was sequenced for a study of T cells after yellow fever vaccination. This clonotype has a handful of counts. Antigen unknown. For TCR, cDNA came from 5'RACE template switching, which added a universal primer site and UMIs. TCRdb reanalysed the 5' RACE reads using MiXCR and keeps one entry per CDR3 protein. The data hold around 180,000 distinct CDR3 sequences, with 5.5% to 7.5% observed a single time. Study-level results: Detected again after the booster were most primary-vaccination clones, at 96% CD4 and 70% to 90% CD8.

Germline loops: CDR1 WSHSY, CDR2 SAAADI. The CDR3 runs 14 residues. V shed 2 bases and J shed 11 bases, with 13 bases lying between them. This chain joins TRBV10-2 and TRBJ1-6; D perhaps matches TRBD1 (5 bases). Sequenced here: CD4+ T cells sorted from PBMCs, sampled on the day of the first yellow fever vaccination. The origin of this receptor is a man younger than 30 who received the YFV17D yellow fever vaccine. DNA for the CDR3: TGCGCCAGCAGTGAGGGTGTGGGGGGGACACCCCTCCACTTT. It yields the protein CASSEGVGGTPLHF.